This T cell receptor (beta chain) was observed in a study of CD8 T cells in ankylosing spondylitis. Study outcomes and limitations: The authors reported significant enrichment of disease-linked clones in matched ankylosing spondylitis synovial fluid. What seemed typical of ankylosing spondylitis blood was a TCR beta motif built from about 8 highly homologous variants.

This clonotype has at least ten counts. The antigen is not known. Germline assignment: CDR1 SGHAT and CDR2 FQDESV (reference sequence). V lost 1 base and J lost 7, with 5 bases in between. The CDR3 totals 12 residues. In TCRdb, the 5' RACE reads were re-called with MiXCR into one record per CDR3 protein. The repertoire holds some 52,000 distinct CDR3 sequences, approximately 8% seen once, with 7.5% to 10% in the top ten. The rearrangement joins TRBV11-1 to TRBJ2-1; D is ambiguous. This clonotype was sampled from a female donor with ankylosing spondylitis or in good health (not recorded which). Sequencing was carried out using blood, either unsorted or a sorted T cell fraction (not recorded which). In nucleotides, the CDR3 is TGTGCCAGCAGCTTAGGTCTAAATGAGCAGTTCTTC. Protein product: CASSLGLNEQFF.